These T cell receptor beta chains were read from a single sample in a study of T cell changes during pregnancy in multiple sclerosis. Using immunoSEQ multiplex PCR, the repertoire was profiled, and TCRdb retains in-frame clones only, with some absent. The table includes roughly 100,000 clones, 92% detected once. The sample was peripheral blood, taken after pregnancy. Every receptor here comes from a female donor with multiple sclerosis, enrolled in a pregnancy study. Each CDR3 is given with its conserved first and last residue. Fields, in order: V gene, J gene, D gene, clone size, CDR3 DNA, CDR3 protein. D genes are given only for firm matches. Clone size is stated in some rows and not others, as once, few, many or a class when expanded.

TRBV6-5,TRBJ2-3,TRBD2,-,TGTGCCAGCAGTTACTCCCCCGCGGGAGGCACAGATACGCAGTATTTT,CASSYSPAGGTDTQYF
TRBV29-1,TRBJ2-5,TRBD2,-,TGCAGCGTGATAAGACTAGCCGGAGAGACCCAGTACTTC,CSVIRLAGETQYF
TRBV6-6,TRBJ1-5,TRBD1,-,TGTGCCAGCAGCCCGGACAGGGGGAGGCAGCCCCAGCATTTT,CASSPDRGRQPQHF
TRBV9,TRBJ1-2,TRBD1,once,TGTGCCAGCCGATCACTGGGACAGGGCGATGGCTACACCTTC,CASRSLGQGDGYTF
TRBV9,TRBJ2-1,-,-,TGTGCCAGCAGCGTAGATACGGGTTCCTACAATGAGCAGTTCTTC,CASSVDTGSYNEQFF
TRBV28,TRBJ1-3,-,-,TGTGCCTCCCATGGGGGGGCAGTCTCTGGAAACACCATATATTTT,CASHGGAVSGNTIYF
TRBV2,TRBJ1-2,-,-,TGTGCCAGCAGGGTGGACAGTGGCAGGGTGGGAGGCTACACCTTC,CASRVDSGRVGGYTF
TRBV5-4,TRBJ2-1,TRBD2,-,TGTGCCAGCAGCACGATAGCGGGGAAAAGGGCCTACAATGAGCAGTTCTTC,CASSTIAGKRAYNEQFF
TRBV4-2,TRBJ2-7,-,-,TGTGCCAGCAGCCAAGCCGGGACACCAGCCGGCGAGCAGTACTTC,CASSQAGTPAGEQYF
TRBV18,TRBJ2-7,-,once,TGTGCCAGCTCCCAAGGCAAACAAGACAGGTTCTACGAGCAGTACTTC,CASSQGKQDRFYEQYF
TRBV7-9,TRBJ2-5,-,-,TGTGCCAGCACCTCTCCGGGATTTCAAGAGACCCAGTACTTC,CASTSPGFQETQYF
TRBV19,TRBJ1-1,-,-,TGTGCCAGTAGACAGATATCCGTGAACACTGAAGCTTTCTTT,CASRQISVNTEAFF
TRBV27,TRBJ2-1,TRBD2,-,TGTGCCAGCAGTTTCACTAGCGGGAGCTCCTACAATGAGCAGTTCTTC,CASSFTSGSSYNEQFF
TRBV7-2,TRBJ2-2,-,-,TGTGCCGCAAGGGAAGGGGCGGACGGGGAGCTGTTTTTT,CAAREGADGELFF
TRBV5-4,TRBJ2-3,TRBD1,-,TGTGCCAGCAGCCCCGGGGACAGGGGGGATACGCAGTATTTT,CASSPGDRGDTQYF
TRBV9,TRBJ1-1,TRBD1,few,TGTGCCAGCAGCGCTCTAGACAGGGCTCGGGTGAACACTGAAGCTTTCTTT,CASSALDRARVNTEAFF
TRBV2,TRBJ1-2,-,-,TGTGCCAGCAGTGATACGGTACGAGGAGATGGCTACACCTTC,CASSDTVRGDGYTF
TRBV2,TRBJ2-1,-,-,TGTGCCAGCTGGAGCTCCTACAATGAGCAGTTCTTC,CASWSSYNEQFF
TRBV13,TRBJ2-6,TRBD1,once,TGTGCCAGCAGCCGGGACAGGGCTGGCTCTGGGGCCAACGTCCTGACTTTC,CASSRDRAGSGANVLTF
TRBV19,TRBJ1-2,-,-,TGTGCCAGTAGTTTAGACACCGGGATTGAAAGCTACACCTTC,CASSLDTGIESYTF
TRBV7-7,TRBJ2-3,-,-,TGTGCCAGCAGCGTAACAGAGGGCGGTACGCAGTATTTT,CASSVTEGGTQYF
TRBV6-6,TRBJ2-1,TRBD1,-,TGTGCCAGCAAGGGACAGGGGAGAAATGAGCAGTTCTTC,CASKGQGRNEQFF
TRBV5-1,TRBJ2-7,TRBD1,-,TGCGCCAGCAGCAAAAGGGGGCTCCCCTACGAGCAGTACTTC,CASSKRGLPYEQYF
TRBV18,TRBJ1-4,-,-,TGTGCCAGCTCACCACCGCAGGACAGCGGACTAAAACTGTTTTTT,CASSPPQDSGLKLFF
TRBV6-1,TRBJ2-7,TRBD2,-,TGTGCCAGCAGTGAAGATCCCCTAGCGGGTGGGGCCTACGAGCAGTACTTC,CASSEDPLAGGAYEQYF
TRBV18,TRBJ2-7,-,-,TGTGCCAGCTCACCTCGGGAAGGGTCCTACGAGCAGTACTTC,CASSPREGSYEQYF
TRBV5-6,TRBJ2-1,-,-,TGTGCCAGCAGCCCCACAGGTACAAGGTACAATGAGCAGTTCTTC,CASSPTGTRYNEQFF
TRBV9,TRBJ1-6,-,-,TGTGCCAGCAGCGTACGGACACAGAATTCACCCCTCCACTTT,CASSVRTQNSPLHF
TRBV9,TRBJ1-1,-,-,TGTGCCAGCAGCACGGGAGGGGCAGAGAACACTGAAGCTTTCTTT,CASSTGGAENTEAFF
TRBV5-5,TRBJ1-3,TRBD1,-,TGTGCCAGCAGCCCTGGGACAGGCGGCATGAGCTCTGGAAACACCATATATTTT,CASSPGTGGMSSGNTIYF